Below are 8 T cell receptor beta chains sequenced from a single sample in a study of T cell responses to AZD1222 COVID-19 vaccine (dated by TCRdb to the early 2020s). Libraries were prepared through the immunoSEQ multiplex PCR assay. In TCRdb, the immuneACCESS table is reduced to in-frame sequences with V and J assigned. These tables do not hold every clone; where another copy was compared, an unresolved V gene accounts for under half, and the others remain unexplained. The sample profile shows about 99,000 clones; roughly nine tenths of them were found once. The ten largest clonotypes hold 8% to 9.5% of the sample. What the time point label conveys for this sample: about 28 days (+/-7) after the second vaccine dose. The starting material was peripheral blood, obtained 28 days after the second AZD1222 dose. These receptors were obtained from an adult who received the AZD1222 COVID-19 vaccine.

CDR3 nucleotides: TGTGCCAGCAGCACCTTAGATAGGGGACCCTACGAGCAGTACTTC. Encoded protein: CASSTLDRGPYEQYF. The rearrangement links TRBV5-4 to TRBJ2-7; the D gene could be TRBD1 or TRBD2 (5 bases each). The CDR3 length is 15 residues. V was cut by 4 bases and J by 2 bases, with 16 bases left in between. Per germline, CDR1 SGHNT and CDR2 YYREEE (reference sequence).

This chain uses TRBV10-3 with TRBJ2-3; possibly TRBD2 for D (5 bases). The germline CDR1 and CDR2 sequences are ENHRY and SYGVKD. The CDR3 length is 18 residues. V lost 0 bases, J lost 0 bases, and 16 bases lay in between. The CDR3 protein is CAISESTGLTSSTDTQYF. The CDR3 DNA reads as TGTGCCATCAGTGAGTCTACCGGACTCACATCTAGCACAGATACGCAGTATTTT.

This clone appeared once. The chain combines TRBV6-6 with TRBJ2-7; D assignment may be TRBD1 or TRBD2 (5 bases each). CDR1 and CDR2 (germline): MNHNY, SVGAGI (reference sequence). V was clipped by 4 bases and J by 0 bases, with 16 bases between them. The CDR3 spans 16 residues. CDR3 protein: CASSSSPGRRSYEQYF. In DNA, the CDR3 is TGTGCCAGCAGTTCGTCCCCGGGACGCCGCTCCTACGAGCAGTACTTC.

The V and J genes are TRBV12-3 or TRBV12-4 and TRBJ1-3; no reliable D call. The ends were cut back, 2 bases at V and 2 bases at J, with 4 bases in the middle. This CDR3 is 13 amino acids long. The CDR3, as DNA: TGTGCCAGCAGTTTAAGTCCTGGAAACACCATATATTTT. It is translated as CASSLSPGNTIYF.

The chain has TRBV27 and TRBJ1-3, with D unclear. The CDR3 has 14 residues. Germline values: CDR1 MNHEY, CDR2 SMNVEV (reference sequence). V lost 6 bases and J 1 base, leaving 10 bases between the germline ends. CDR3 DNA: TGTGCCAGCAGGAGGGAAGCTTCTGGAAACACCATATATTTT. It translates to CASRREASGNTIYF.

This clone was observed once. The chain links TRBV5-4 to TRBJ2-3, with D tentatively TRBD2 (6 bases). V lost 4 bases to trimming and J lost 0 bases, with 18 bases between them. CDR1 is SGHNT and CDR2 is YYREEE in the germline V gene (reference sequence). This CDR3 comprises 17 residues. In nucleotides, the CDR3 is TGTGCCAGCAGCCCGACCGGAGGGGCCCGGAGCACAGATACGCAGTATTTT. This translates into CASSPTGGARSTDTQYF.

This chain links TRBV5-6 with TRBJ2-2; no clear D gene. CDR1 SGHDT and CDR2 YYEEEE come from the germline V gene. Deletions cut 0 bases from V and 5 bases from J, with 5 bases between. The CDR3 loop spans 13 amino acids. DNA of the CDR3: TGTGCCAGCAGCTTGGCGATTACCGGGGAGCTGTTTTTT. The encoded protein is CASSLAITGELFF.

The chain recombines TRBV5-1 with TRBJ1-1, with D uncertain. Between the trimmed V and J ends, which lost 2 bases and 4 bases, there was a span of 9 bases. CDR3 length: 13 residues. The germline CDR1 and CDR2 sequences are SGHRS and YFSETQ. The CDR3 reads CASSFTMGTEAFF. The CDR3 DNA reads as TGCGCCAGCAGCTTCACCATGGGCACTGAAGCTTTCTTT.